This TCR beta chain was captured by sequencing in a study of cytomegalovirus exposure and HLA in healthy donors (dated by TCRdb to about 2017). For context, the study as a whole: In an earlier analysis of 450 to 750 of the donors, approximately 260 Gb of sequence data and some 100 million unique TCR beta sequences from about 180 million T cells were reported. A later analysis re-analyzed previously published TCR beta repertoires from approximately 670 donors and added high-resolution HLA genotyping to study TCR occurrence patterns. The study combined high-throughput TCR immunosequencing, statistical association of individual TCRs with disease status, and machine learning to predict cytomegalovirus infection status. An earlier analysis of 587 of the donors used high-throughput TCR beta sequencing to judge whether each TCR beta V gene segment behaved as functional or pseudogenic. The study aimed to test whether signatures of past pathogen exposure could be identified by cataloging public T cell receptors. Across some 400 genotyped donors of the cohort, an average of about 220,000 unique TCR beta nucleotide sequences per donor were sequenced, and roughly 17% of those sequences were non-productive. Alongside the repertoire data, information on donor age, sex, ethnicity and CMV serostatus was compiled. Rather than using new phenotypic data, the later analysis identified candidate immune exposures from TCR beta sequences and from how often those sequences occurred across donors. The genetic ancestry cluster associated with self-reported Caucasian donors included around four fifths of the roughly 410 genotyped donors. In addition to the first cohort of 666 subjects, a separate validation cohort of approximately 120 different subjects was used. An early release that covered approximately 600 HLA-typed donors contained approximately 300 gigabases of sequencing data and 70 million to 100 million unique TCR sequences. Because of strong linkage in the cohort, 5 or 6 DR-DQ haplotypes were treated as single units for association and clustering. The study used immunosequencing to profile the T cell repertoires of about 670 subjects and linked those repertoires to cytomegalovirus serostatus. Class I and class II HLA loci were covered by the typing at four-digit resolution. All discovery cohort repertoires had been generated using a single sequencing platform. The number of typed donors differed by locus: about 620-630 for A, B, C, DRB1 and DQB1; some 500 for DQA1; approximately 600 for DPA1; and around 470 for DPB1. In a later genetic analysis, genome-wide SNP genotypes for about three fifths of the roughly 670 donors were used, and that subset was treated as a discovery cohort.

Notes on this clone: The target of this receptor is not known. Base-call qualities are not available, and no considerably larger clone is one nucleotide away.

Library preparation was by the immunoSEQ multiplex PCR assay. For the multiplex PCR, a mixture combining 60 forward primers for TCR Vbeta segments and 13 reverse primers for TCR Jbeta segments was used. The CDR3 region of rearranged TCR beta genes was amplified from genomic DNA with a multiplex PCR assay. Amplified TCR beta libraries were sequenced as 87-base-pair reads on the Illumina HiSeq System. The authors processed their data as follows. A later analysis counted tens of millions of unique TCR beta chains across the 700 or so repertoires, and 10 million to 11 million of these chains were shared by at least two donors. To remove PCR and sequencing errors, raw reads were error-corrected and collapsed into unique sequences using a nearest-neighbor algorithm that merged closely related sequences. To assign V, D and J gene segments, CDR3 sequences were aligned to IMGT reference sequences. Each retained sequence needed at least a six-nucleotide match to both a V gene segment and a J gene segment. Rearrangements were classified as productive when the CDR3 lacked stop codons and remained in frame with V and J, and all other rearrangements were classified as non-productive. CDR3 was defined by IMGT convention, running from the second conserved V-encoded cysteine to the conserved J-encoded phenylalanine. The earlier analysis of 587 of the donors excluded sequences that lacked an unambiguous match to a single V gene segment. An earlier analysis of about 590 of the donors classified V segments as functional when productive rearrangements were above 56.7% and as segregating when the standard deviation between donors was above 5%. To diagnose cytomegalovirus status from the catalog of TCR beta chain sequences, a statistical classification framework was built. In a later analysis, TCR nucleotide sequences were compared against IMGT/GENE-DB human TR gene sequences so that V and J genes could be assigned. In a later analysis, CDR3 sequences and most-parsimonious VDJ recombination scenarios were assigned using the TCRdist pipeline. A later analysis defined each TCR beta chain by its CDR3 amino acid sequence plus V-gene family, and excluded reads lacking a unique V-gene family. To address suspected cross-contamination and a sequencing artifact, a later analysis removed several hundred highly shared, low-generation-probability nucleotide sequences. In a later analysis, a clonal expansion index was calculated for each public chain from normalized within-repertoire ranks of inferred template counts. In a later analysis, generation probabilities were computed using a VDJ recombination model fitted to out-of-frame rearrangements, and the results were checked against IGoR. A later analysis scored TCR-TCR, TCR-HLA and TCR-CMV co-occurrence with hypergeometric tests, applying a repertoire-size bias correction to TCR pairs. A later analysis estimated false discovery rates by permuting HLA or CMV assignments 20 times. In a later analysis, co-occurring TCRs were grouped using DBSCAN, with TCRdist sequence similarity added in when clustering inside HLA-allele-positive subsets. Repertoires with fewer than 30,000 or more than 120,000 public chains, plus five repertoires with anomalous nucleotide sharing, were excluded from co-occurrence clustering. TCRdb took this table from immuneACCESS and kept in-frame rearrangements with V and J called. Such tables lack part of the clones; where checked against another copy, unresolved V genes explain under half of the gap, and the rest is unexplained. V, J and clone size derive from that table, while D and trimming were established from the DNA sequence. This sample lists around 100,000 clones; roughly 74% were detected once. The leading ten clones occupy around 0.79% of the sample.

The cohort was made up of approximately 670 healthy bone marrow donors. At the time of sampling, all cohort members were nominally healthy, though unrecorded immune exposures were likely present. The donor tested CMV seronegative and was one of the 352 seronegative cohort members. A peripheral blood sample was provided by each donor, and peripheral blood mononuclear cells were used for TCR beta sequencing. Genomic DNA was extracted from the blood cell samples with the Qiagen DNeasy Blood Extraction Kit. General findings and caveats noted by the study authors: Because some donors lacked HLA typing at each locus, the association tests relied only on the typed subset. V-gene and J-gene trimming of TCR beta chains was associated with a missense DCLRE1C variant in a later genetic analysis, and the association was replicated in an independent cohort. In a later analysis, HLA-associated TCR beta chains showed more clonal expansion and lower generation probabilities than non-associated chains that were equally common. In both the original and validation cohorts, the classifier was reported to diagnose cytomegalovirus status with high specificity and sensitivity. According to the authors, the approach could potentially be generalized to other disease states and immunological phenotypes. The sequencing pipeline was judged likely to have produced a cluster of highly shared sequence variants as a technical artifact. A later analysis found that TCR association rates varied across HLA loci, with DRB1 alleles showing the most associated TCRs and HLA-C alleles the fewest. While some public TCRs were present in many individuals, most TCR sequences turned up only very rarely across donors. Three of the identified cytomegalovirus-associated TCR beta chains were confirmed in vitro to be specific for cytomegalovirus antigens. Correlated functional status among segregating V segments might reflect linkage disequilibrium, but an unknown experimental factor could not be ruled out. In a later analysis, around 17,000 TCR beta sequences were associated with specific HLA alleles at a false discovery rate of 0.05. According to a later analysis, most CMV-associated TCR beta chains appeared to be HLA-restricted, and the HLA associations seemed to be driven largely by CMV exposure. In the study, about 150 TCR beta chains were listed as associated with cytomegalovirus. According to a later genetic analysis, donors in an Asian-associated ancestry cluster had fewer N-insertions in productive TCRs than the approximately 650-donor mean. In this cohort, only TCR beta chains were sequenced, and detectable features were limited by the absence of alpha or paired-chain data. Some IMGT-functional V segments, including TRBV6-2 and TRBV6-3, could not be distinguished by the 87-base-pair reads and were therefore excluded. Roughly uniform sequencing depth across donors was assumed in presence/absence analyses, although this assumption may not hold. Assigning TCR associations to individual alleles was difficult when HLA alleles, especially DR and DQ, strongly co-occurred. CMV serostatus was the only immune exposure information available for the cohort. The earlier analysis of some 560 of the donors excluded 15 to 20 rarely observed V segments, including chromosome 9 orphons, because counts were too low. Several of the top co-occurrence clusters appeared to be linked to parvovirus B19, influenza, CMV and Epstein-Barr virus, according to a later analysis. A further reported finding was that TCR beta sequences accurately predicted the HLA-A and HLA-B alleles for most subjects in the first cohort. In an earlier analysis of fewer than 750 of the donors, most TCR beta V segments were observed in productive rearrangements about 90% or about 30% of the time, broadly matching IMGT annotations.

Taken from cysteine to phenylalanine, the CDR3 has 12 residues. The only DNA kept is the CDR3, 36 bases in frame from the first base. Between the V and J ends, shortened by 1 base and 5 bases respectively, the junction contains 8 bases. The germline V gene (reference sequence) gives CDR1 as GTSNPN and CDR2 as SVGIG. This chain is built from TRBV30 and TRBJ1-1; too little of a D gene remains to name it. Sample: PBMCs. This clonotype originated in a woman in her thirties in good health and CMV-seronegative. The CDR3 in this case is CAWSGGATEAFF. DNA sequence: TGTGCCTGGAGTGGCGGCGCGACTGAAGCTTTCTTT.